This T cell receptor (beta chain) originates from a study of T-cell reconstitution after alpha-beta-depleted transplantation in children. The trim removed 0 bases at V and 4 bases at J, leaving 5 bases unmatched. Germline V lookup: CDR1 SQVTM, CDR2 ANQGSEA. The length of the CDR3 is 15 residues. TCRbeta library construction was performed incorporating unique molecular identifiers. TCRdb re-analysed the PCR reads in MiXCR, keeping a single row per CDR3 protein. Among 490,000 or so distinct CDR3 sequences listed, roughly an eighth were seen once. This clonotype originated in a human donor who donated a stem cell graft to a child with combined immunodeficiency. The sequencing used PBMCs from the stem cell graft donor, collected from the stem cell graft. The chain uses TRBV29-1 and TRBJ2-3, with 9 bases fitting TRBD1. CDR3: CSVEEGDRAPDTQYF. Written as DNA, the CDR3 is TGCAGCGTTGAAGAAGGGGACAGGGCCCCAGATACGCAGTATTTT.